The source of this T cell receptor (beta chain) is a study of blood T cell repertoires in COVID-19. About the research overall: COVID-19 samples, acute and convalescent, were from the United States, Italy and Spain. From T cells, B-cell-depleted T cells, or PBMCs came the material, which was cDNA or gDNA.

Looked up from germline, CDR1 is KGHSH and CDR2 is LQKENI. The V end lost 0 bases, the J end lost 12 bases, and 17 bases lay between the germline ends. The CDR3 runs to 14 residues. Original data processing: Amplification from reference gene primers served as the basis for estimated nucleated cell counts. The repertoire was sequenced with immunoSEQ multiplex PCR; TCRdb's copy has only in-frame clones and lacks some. V, J and clone size reflect that table, while D and trimming were determined from the DNA. The top ten hold 15% to 20% of the sample, which has 150,000 to 200,000 clones, under 95% seen once.

The clonotype was recovered from a man aged 60 to 75 with active or convalescent COVID-19. V is TRBV18 and J is TRBJ1-2; D might be TRBD1 (6 bases). What was sequenced was peripheral blood. CDR3 amino acids: CASSPPPGQRIHTF. CDR3 DNA: TGTGCCAGCTCACCACCCCCAGGACAGCGGATCCACACCTTC.